The count of the clone carrying this TCR beta chain is one. Its target is not known. Germline V gene lookup returns CDR1 LNHDA and CDR2 SQIVND (reference sequence). This CDR3 has 15 amino acids. J lost 4 bases, V lost 8 bases, and 10 bases had no gene match. The study pooled second doses at about 4 or about 12 weeks. This entry belongs to a study of T cell responses to AZD1222 COVID-19 vaccine. The table came from immunoSEQ multiplex PCR; TCRdb's copy has only in-frame clones and leaves some out. The sample holds tens of thousands of clones, 89% seen once. The study, taken as a whole, reports: The reported proportion of spike-specific TCRs targeting unmutated variant regions was nearly half. At baseline, just a handful of AZD1222 recipients tested seropositive. A mostly white British donor set with more females was recruited, and clonal diversity was possibly underestimated.

The TCR was taken from an adult who received the AZD1222 COVID-19 vaccine. The sample in question was peripheral blood, obtained 28 days after the second AZD1222 dose. The chain recombines TRBV19 with TRBJ2-7; 11 bases align to TRBD2. The CDR3 region is CASSTSGKGRYEQYV. For the CDR3, the DNA is TGTGCCAGTTCGACTAGCGGGAAAGGTCGGTACGAGCAGTACGTC.